Listed below are T cell receptor beta chains from one sample, sequenced in a study of cytomegalovirus exposure and HLA in healthy donors. The assay was immunoSEQ multiplex PCR, and TCRdb's table has in-frame clones only and misses some. The table lists 120,000 or so clones, roughly four fifths of them singletons. Sequenced material: PBMCs. These receptor sequences come from a middle-aged woman in good health and CMV-seropositive. Each CDR3 is given without its conserved first and last residue.

J	V	CDR3
TRBJ1-2	TRBV11-2	ASSLDVGQAYGYT
TRBJ2-5	TRBV13	ASSLEGLAGLQETQY
TRBJ1-3	TRBV9	ASNVDREGNTIY
TRBJ2-1	TRBV10-2	ASSPSGRIYNEQF
TRBJ1-2	TRBV25-1	ASSDRQLNYGYT
TRBJ2-2	TRBV30	AWSARTKITGELF
TRBJ1-2	TRBV5-5	ASSPGQANYGYT
TRBJ1-4	TRBV30	AWSQGRDEKLF
TRBJ2-3	TRBV11-2	ASSPGNWATMMDTQY
TRBJ1-2	TRBV19	ASSMGLGDGYT
TRBJ2-7	TRBV6-1	ASGQSTTYEQY
TRBJ2-1	TRBV11-2	ASSLGLAGGDEQF
TRBJ2-3	TRBV10-1	ASKSGSVEDTQY
TRBJ2-3	TRBV11-2	ASSLGGGSTSTDTQY
TRBJ2-7	TRBV2	ASSAEGAGYEQY
TRBJ2-7	TRBV19	ASSTSHRGRGYEQY
TRBJ2-3	TRBV7-3	ASRLGLAGGDTQY
TRBJ1-1	TRBV11-2	ASSPTVNTEAF
TRBJ1-3	TRBV7-9	ASSAQGGADTIY
TRBJ2-2	TRBV19	ASSAQGGELF
TRBJ1-1	TRBV7-3	ASSTSARTEAF
TRBJ2-7	TRBV9	ASSSSTSTGEQY
TRBJ2-7	TRBV19	ASSINGGSSYEQY
TRBJ1-2	TRBV4-1	ASSQYKDRGHYGYT
TRBJ2-2	TRBV7-9	ASSLTSGILTGELF
TRBJ1-5	TRBV2	ASSDRGGRNQPQH
TRBJ2-7	TRBV2	ATRRGLGTSSYEQY
TRBJ2-7	TRBV27	ASSGQSYEQY
TRBJ1-5	TRBV11-3	ASSLKLQPQH
TRBJ1-1	TRBV28	ASSPGTGKGEAF
TRBJ2-7	TRBV27	ASSPRQRSSYEQY
TRBJ2-3	TRBV9	ASSPTSGASTDTQY
TRBJ2-7	TRBV15	ATSRFSGTSGRGSSYEQY
TRBJ2-3	TRBV5-8	ASSLAQGGTDTQY
TRBJ2-7	TRBV28	ASSLAGLEVVEQY
TRBJ1-4	TRBV30	AWSVQWAKENEKLF
TRBJ2-1	TRBV10-1	ASSLAGVGEQF
TRBJ2-3	TRBV7-9	ASSPTGGARNTQY
TRBJ1-1	TRBV6-1	ASSEPGQGNTEAF
TRBJ2-2	TRBV7-9	ASSQGLAGVYDTGELF
TRBJ1-4	TRBV5-1	ASSRRDPDRATNEKLF
TRBJ2-3	TRBV11-2	ASSPSGTITDTQY
TRBJ2-1	TRBV6-4	ASSDRAGGVSEQF
TRBJ2-7	TRBV6-1	ASSALAGLTYEQY
TRBJ1-3	TRBV9	ASSRRSSSNTIY
TRBJ2-1	TRBV4-2	ASSQDRTSGSSAYNEQF
TRBJ2-3	TRBV7-2	ASSLQRSTDTQY
TRBJ2-2	TRBV6-1	ASRGLAGDTGELF
TRBJ2-7	TRBV6-5	ASTRKGVPEQY
TRBJ2-7	TRBV6-4	ASSPDRFSYEQY
TRBJ2-2	TRBV4-3	ASSQEGLLAGGTNTGELF
TRBJ2-7	TRBV6-5	ASRSGVGNEQY
TRBJ1-1	TRBV10-3	AISRQGPDRTEAF
TRBJ2-7	TRBV18	ASSASPLRGESYEQY
TRBJ2-7	TRBV28	ASRVPGQGNEQY
TRBJ2-1	TRBV28	ASPPTQDRWKF
TRBJ1-1	TRBV30	AWSVAGVANTEAF